This T cell receptor beta chain is drawn from a study of Tregs in tolerant kidney transplant recipients. Study outcomes and limitations: Tregs expanded with activated donor B cells seemed most donor-specific. Biological reproducibility was not directly addressed, but technical replication error appeared minimal.

To note about this clone: Its antigen is as yet unknown.

The CDR3 totals 15 residues. The germline V gene has CDR1 MNHEY and CDR2 SVGAGI. V lost 2 bases, J lost 2 bases, and 5 bases stayed unmatched. Here immunoSEQ multiplex PCR was the method, and the copy in TCRdb shows in-frame clones only, minus some. The sample yields more than 90,000 clones, approximately 93% seen once. Mixed chimerism was transient after nonmyeloablative marrow transplants from related graft donors. The clonotype was recovered from a human patient who received a combined kidney and bone marrow transplant. The graft donor may account for some of the T cells. The genes are TRBV6-5 and TRBJ2-5; 7 bases map to TRBD1. Specimen: CD4+ T cells from blood (PBMCs), collected 12 months after the transplant. The DNA of the CDR3 is TGTGCCAGCAGTTACCTAACGACAGGGCAAGAGACCCAGTACTTC. Its translation: CASSYLTTGQETQYF.